This TCR beta chain was captured in a study of T cell responses to AZD1222 COVID-19 vaccine. Study results and caveats: Possibly, clonal diversity was underestimated; donors were largely white British and included more females. Close to half of spike-specific TCRs reportedly recognize unmutated variant regions.

Details on this clone: The antigen is not known.

The data were produced by immunoSEQ multiplex PCR, yet TCRdb's version contains in-frame clones alone and is incomplete. The sample yields 110,000 to 150,000 clones, 88% seen once. The sequence was collected from an adult in good health. The specimen was peripheral blood, collected on day 0 of AZD1222 vaccination.

CDR3 in DNA: TGTGCCAGTACCTTGACTAGCGAGCCCTACGAGCAGTACTTC. Translation gives CASTLTSEPYEQYF. The chain recombines TRBV19 with TRBJ2-7; 8 bases line up with TRBD2. CDR3 size: 14 residues. Germline CDR1 LNHDA, CDR2 SQIVND (reference sequence). After removal of 7 bases from V and 2 bases from J, the junction contained 7 bases not matched to a gene. The whole variable domain, filled in from reference TRBV19 and TRBJ2-7, reads DGGITQSPKYLFRKEGQNVTLSCEQNLNHDAMYWYRQDPGQGLRLIYYSQIVNDFQKGDIAEGYSVSREKKESFPLTVTSAQKNPTAFYLCASTLTSEPYEQYFGPGTRLTVT.